Listed here is a single T cell receptor beta chain. This sample is part of a study of blood T cell repertoires in COVID-19. Background on the study: PBMCs, B-cell-depleted T cells, or T cells provided the cDNA or gDNA that made up the material.

Trimming removed 8 bases from V and 1 base from J, with 15 bases in between. From germline, CDR1 is SGHTA and CDR2 FQGNSA. The length of the CDR3 is 14 residues. The repertoire was sequenced with immunoSEQ multiplex PCR; TCRdb's copy has only in-frame clones and lacks some. Of fewer than 500,000 clones in the sample, approximately 80% were seen once. The chain has TRBV7-2 and TRBJ2-7, with D tentatively TRBD2 (7 bases). The receptor comes from a human donor with acute or convalescent COVID-19. The donor label of this sample is uncertain. The source material was peripheral blood. DNA for the CDR3: TGTGCCAGCGGACTAGGGACACTATCCTACGAGCAGTACTTC. It specifies CASGLGTLSYEQYF. Together with reference TRBV7-2 and TRBJ2-7, the CDR3 gives the full variable domain: GAGVSQSPSNKVTEKGKDVELRCDPISGHTALYWYRQSLGQGLEFLIYFQGNSAPDKSGLPSDRFSAERTGGSVSTLTIQRTQQEDSAVYLCASGLGTLSYEQYFGPGTRLTVT.